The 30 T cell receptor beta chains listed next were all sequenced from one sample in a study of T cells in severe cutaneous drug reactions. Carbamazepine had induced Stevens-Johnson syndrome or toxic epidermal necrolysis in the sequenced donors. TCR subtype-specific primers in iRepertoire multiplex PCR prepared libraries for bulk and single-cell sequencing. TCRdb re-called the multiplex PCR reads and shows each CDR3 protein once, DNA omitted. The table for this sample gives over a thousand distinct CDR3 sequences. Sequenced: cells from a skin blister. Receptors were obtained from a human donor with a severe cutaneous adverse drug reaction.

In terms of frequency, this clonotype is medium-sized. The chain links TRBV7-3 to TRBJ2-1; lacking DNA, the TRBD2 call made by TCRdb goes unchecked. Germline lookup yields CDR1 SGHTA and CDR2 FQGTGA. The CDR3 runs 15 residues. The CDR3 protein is CASSSLAGTYNEQFF.

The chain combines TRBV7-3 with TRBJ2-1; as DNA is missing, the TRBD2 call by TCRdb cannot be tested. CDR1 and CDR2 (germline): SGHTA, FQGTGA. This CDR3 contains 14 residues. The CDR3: CASSPPRGKDEQFF.

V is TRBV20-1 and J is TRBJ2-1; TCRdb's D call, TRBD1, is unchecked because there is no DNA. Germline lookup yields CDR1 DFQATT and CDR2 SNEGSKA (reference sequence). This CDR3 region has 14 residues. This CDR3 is CSARYYGTSNEQFF.

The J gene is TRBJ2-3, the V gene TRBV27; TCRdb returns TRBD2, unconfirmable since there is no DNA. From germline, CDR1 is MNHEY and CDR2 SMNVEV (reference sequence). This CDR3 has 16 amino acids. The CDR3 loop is CVSSSRLAGAHHTQYF.

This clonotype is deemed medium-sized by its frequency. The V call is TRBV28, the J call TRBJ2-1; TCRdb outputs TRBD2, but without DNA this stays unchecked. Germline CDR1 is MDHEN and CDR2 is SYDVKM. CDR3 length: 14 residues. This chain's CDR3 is CASSFLAGYNEQFF.

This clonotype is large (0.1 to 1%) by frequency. CDR3 region: CASSLGPGRGGYTQYF. The rearrangement joins TRBV12-3 or TRBV12-4 to TRBJ2-3; TCRdb's assignment of TRBD1 cannot be checked, as there is no DNA. CDR3 length: 16 amino acids.

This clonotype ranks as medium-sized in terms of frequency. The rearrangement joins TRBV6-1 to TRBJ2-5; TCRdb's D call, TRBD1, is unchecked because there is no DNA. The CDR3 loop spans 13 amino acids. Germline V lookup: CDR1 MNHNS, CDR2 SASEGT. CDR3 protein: CASSPPGSETQYF.

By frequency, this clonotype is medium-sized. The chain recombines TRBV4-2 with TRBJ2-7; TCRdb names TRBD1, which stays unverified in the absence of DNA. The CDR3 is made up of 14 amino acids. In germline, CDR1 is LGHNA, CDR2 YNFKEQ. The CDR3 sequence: CASSRRDRDGEQYF.

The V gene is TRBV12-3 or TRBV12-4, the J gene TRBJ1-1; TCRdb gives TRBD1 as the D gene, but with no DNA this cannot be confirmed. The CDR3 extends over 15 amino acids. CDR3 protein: CASRRKDRELAEAFF.

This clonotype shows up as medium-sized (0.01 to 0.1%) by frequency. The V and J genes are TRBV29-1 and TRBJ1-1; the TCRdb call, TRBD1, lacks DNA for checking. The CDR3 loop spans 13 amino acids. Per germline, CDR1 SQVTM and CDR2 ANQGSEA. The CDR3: CSVALGQGVEAFF.

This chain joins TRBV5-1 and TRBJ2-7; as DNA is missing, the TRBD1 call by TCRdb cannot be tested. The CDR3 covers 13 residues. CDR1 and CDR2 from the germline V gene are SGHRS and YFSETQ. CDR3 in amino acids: CASSLGQHNEQYF. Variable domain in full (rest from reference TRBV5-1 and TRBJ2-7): KAGVTQTPRYLIKTRGQQVTLSCSPISGHRSVSWYQQTPGQGLQFLFEYFSETQRNKGNFPGRFSGRQFSNSRSEMNVSTLELGDSALYLCASSLGQHNEQYFGPGTRLTVT.

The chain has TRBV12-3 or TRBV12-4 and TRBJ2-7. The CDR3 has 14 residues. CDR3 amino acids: CASSLERVSYEQYF.

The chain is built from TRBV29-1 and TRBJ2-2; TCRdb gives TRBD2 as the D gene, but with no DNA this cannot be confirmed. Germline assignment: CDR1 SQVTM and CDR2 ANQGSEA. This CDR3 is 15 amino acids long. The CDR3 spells CSVGTSGSRAGELFF.

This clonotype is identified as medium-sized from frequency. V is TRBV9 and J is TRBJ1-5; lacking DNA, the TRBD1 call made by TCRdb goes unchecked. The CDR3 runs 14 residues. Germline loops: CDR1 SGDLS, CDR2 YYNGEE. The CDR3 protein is CASSPRQGGQPQHF.

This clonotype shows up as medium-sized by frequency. CDR3 in amino acids: CASSGRRDRVYEQYF. The chain links TRBV5-1 to TRBJ2-7; checking the TCRdb D call of TRBD1 is not possible without DNA. In germline, CDR1 is SGHRS, CDR2 YFSETQ. The CDR3 is made up of 15 amino acids.

The CDR3 loop is CASRRRASGRAKGEQFF. This chain links TRBV6-6 with TRBJ2-1; TCRdb picks TRBD2, but there is no DNA to check that call. There are 17 residues in the CDR3. Per germline, CDR1 MNHNY and CDR2 SVGAGI (reference sequence).

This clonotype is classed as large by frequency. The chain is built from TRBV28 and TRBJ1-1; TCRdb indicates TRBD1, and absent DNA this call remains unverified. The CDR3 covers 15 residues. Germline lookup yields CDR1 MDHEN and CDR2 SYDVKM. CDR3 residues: CASTGEGQGNTEAFF.

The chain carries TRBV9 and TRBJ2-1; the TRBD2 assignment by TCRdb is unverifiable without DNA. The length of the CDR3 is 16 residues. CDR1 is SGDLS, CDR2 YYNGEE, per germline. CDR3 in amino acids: CASSGLAGAGYNEQFF.

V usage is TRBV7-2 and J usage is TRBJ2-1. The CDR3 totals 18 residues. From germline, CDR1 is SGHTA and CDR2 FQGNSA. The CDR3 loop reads CASSLRHTGSSDYNEQFF.

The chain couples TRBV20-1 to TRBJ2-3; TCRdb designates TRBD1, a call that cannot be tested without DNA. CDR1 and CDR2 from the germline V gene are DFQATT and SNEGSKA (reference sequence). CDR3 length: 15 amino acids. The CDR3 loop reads CSANTGTGDSDTQYF.

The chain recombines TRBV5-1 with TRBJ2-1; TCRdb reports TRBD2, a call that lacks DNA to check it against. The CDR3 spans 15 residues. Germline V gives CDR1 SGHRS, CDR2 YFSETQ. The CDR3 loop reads CASSPVAGANNEQFF. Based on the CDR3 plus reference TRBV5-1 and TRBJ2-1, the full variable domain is KAGVTQTPRYLIKTRGQQVTLSCSPISGHRSVSWYQQTPGQGLQFLFEYFSETQRNKGNFPGRFSGRQFSNSRSEMNVSTLELGDSALYLCASSPVAGANNEQFFGPGTRLTVL.

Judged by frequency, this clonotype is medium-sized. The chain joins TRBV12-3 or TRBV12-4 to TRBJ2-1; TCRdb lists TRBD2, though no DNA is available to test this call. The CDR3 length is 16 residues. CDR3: CASSKPGLAGPNEQFF.

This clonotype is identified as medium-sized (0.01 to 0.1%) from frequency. The CDR3: CASSLVGVTDTQYF. This rearrangement joins TRBV7-2 to TRBJ2-3. Per the germline V gene, CDR1 is SGHTA and CDR2 is FQGNSA. This CDR3 region has 14 residues.

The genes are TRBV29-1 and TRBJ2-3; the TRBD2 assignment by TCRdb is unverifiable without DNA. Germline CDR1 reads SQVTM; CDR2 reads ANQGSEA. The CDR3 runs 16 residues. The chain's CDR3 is CSVATSGGLSTDTQYF.

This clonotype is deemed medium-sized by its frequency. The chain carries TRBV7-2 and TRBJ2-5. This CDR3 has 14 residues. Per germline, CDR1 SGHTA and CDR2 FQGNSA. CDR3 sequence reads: CASSVTPAQETQYF.

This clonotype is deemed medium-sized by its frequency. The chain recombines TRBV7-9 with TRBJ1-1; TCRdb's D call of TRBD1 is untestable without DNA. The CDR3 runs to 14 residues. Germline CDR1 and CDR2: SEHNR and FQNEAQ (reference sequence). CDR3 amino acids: CASSKTGGVTEAFF. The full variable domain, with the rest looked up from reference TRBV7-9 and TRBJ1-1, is DTGVSQNPRHKITKRGQNVTFRCDPISEHNRLYWYRQTLGQGPEFLTYFQNEAQLEKSRLLSDRFSAERPKGSFSTLEIQRTEQGDSAMYLCASSKTGGVTEAFFGQGTRLTVV.

The CDR3 region is CSLTSTSVLVNNEQFF. The rearrangement joins TRBV29-1 to TRBJ2-1; TCRdb reports TRBD2, a call that lacks DNA to check it against. Per the germline V gene, CDR1 is SQVTM and CDR2 is ANQGSEA. The CDR3 extends over 16 amino acids.

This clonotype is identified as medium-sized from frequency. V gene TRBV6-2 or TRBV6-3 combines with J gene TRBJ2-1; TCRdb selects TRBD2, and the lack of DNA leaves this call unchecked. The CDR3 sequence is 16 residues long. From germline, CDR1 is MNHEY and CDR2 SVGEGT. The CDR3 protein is CASSSGGARSYNEQFF.

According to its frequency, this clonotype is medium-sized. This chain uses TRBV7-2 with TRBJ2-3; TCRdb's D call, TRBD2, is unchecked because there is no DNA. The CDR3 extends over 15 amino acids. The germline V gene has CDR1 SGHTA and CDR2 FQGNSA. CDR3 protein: CASSSTERFTDTQYF.

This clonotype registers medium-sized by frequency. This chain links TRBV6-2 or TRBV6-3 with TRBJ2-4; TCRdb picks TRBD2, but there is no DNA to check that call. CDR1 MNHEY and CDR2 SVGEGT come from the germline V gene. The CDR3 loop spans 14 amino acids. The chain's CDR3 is CASSLLPTSWIQYF.